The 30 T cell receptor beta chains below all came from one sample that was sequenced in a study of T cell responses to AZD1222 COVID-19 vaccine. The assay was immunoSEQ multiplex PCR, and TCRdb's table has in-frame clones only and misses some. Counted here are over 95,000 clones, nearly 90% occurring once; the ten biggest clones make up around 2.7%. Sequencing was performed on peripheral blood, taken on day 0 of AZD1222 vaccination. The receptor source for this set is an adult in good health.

The CDR3 region is CASSLRDSSYEQYF. The CDR3 region has the DNA TGTGCCAGCAGCCTCCGGGACAGCTCCTACGAGCAGTACTTC. This rearrangement joins TRBV3-1 (or the pseudogene TRBV3-2) to TRBJ2-7, with 7 bases fitting TRBD1. The CDR3 spans 14 residues. The J segment lost 0 bases and the V segment lost 4 bases, leaving 3 bases of the junction unmatched. Germline-derived CDR1 and CDR2 are LGHDT and YNNKEL (reference sequence).

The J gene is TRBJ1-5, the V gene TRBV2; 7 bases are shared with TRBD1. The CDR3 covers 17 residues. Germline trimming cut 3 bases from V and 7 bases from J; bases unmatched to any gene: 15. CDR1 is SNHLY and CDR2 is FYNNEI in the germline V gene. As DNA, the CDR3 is TGTGCCAGCAGTGACGCCAGGGGGAACCCGGGATCCCAGCCCCAGCATTTT. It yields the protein CASSDARGNPGSQPQHF. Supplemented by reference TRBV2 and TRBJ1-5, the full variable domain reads EPEVTQTPSHQVTQMGQEVILRCVPISNHLYFYWYRQILGQKVEFLVSFYNNEISEKSEIFDDQFSVERPDGSNFTLKIRSTKLEDSAMYFCASSDARGNPGSQPQHFGDGTRLSIL.

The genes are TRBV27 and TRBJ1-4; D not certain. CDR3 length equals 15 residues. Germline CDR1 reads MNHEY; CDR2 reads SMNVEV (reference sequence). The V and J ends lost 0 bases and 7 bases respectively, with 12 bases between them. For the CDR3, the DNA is TGTGCCAGCAGTTTATCGGGGAAAACCGGTGAAAAACTGTTTTTT. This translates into CASSLSGKTGEKLFF.

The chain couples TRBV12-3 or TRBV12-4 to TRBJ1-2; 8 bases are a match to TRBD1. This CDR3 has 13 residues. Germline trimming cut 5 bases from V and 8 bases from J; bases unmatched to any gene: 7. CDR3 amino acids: CASSRQGAGGYTF. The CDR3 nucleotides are TGTGCCAGCAGTCGTCAGGGGGCTGGAGGCTACACCTTC.

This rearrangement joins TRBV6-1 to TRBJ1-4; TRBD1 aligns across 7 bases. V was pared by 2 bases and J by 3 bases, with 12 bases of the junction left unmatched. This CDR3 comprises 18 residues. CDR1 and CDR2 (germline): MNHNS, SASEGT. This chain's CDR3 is CASSELWAGGGPNEKLFF. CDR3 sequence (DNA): TGTGCCAGCAGTGAACTTTGGGCAGGGGGGGGTCCTAATGAAAAACTGTTTTTT.

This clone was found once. CDR3 amino acids: CASSLRFAANTEAFF. The CDR3 DNA follows: TGTGCCAGCAGCTTAAGGTTCGCAGCTAACACTGAAGCTTTCTTT. This chain connects TRBV7-3 to TRBJ1-1, with D unresolved. The germline CDR1 and CDR2 sequences are SGHTA and FQGTGA. The CDR3 is 15 residues long. Trimming left V 1 base short and J 2 bases short, with 11 bases between.

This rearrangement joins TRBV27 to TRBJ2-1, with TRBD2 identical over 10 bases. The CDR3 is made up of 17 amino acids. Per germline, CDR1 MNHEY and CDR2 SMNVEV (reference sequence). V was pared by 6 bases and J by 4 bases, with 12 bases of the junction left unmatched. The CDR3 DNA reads TGTGCCAGCAGGCCCTCCGGGACTAGCGCATTTTACAATGAGCAGTTCTTC. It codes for CASRPSGTSAFYNEQFF.

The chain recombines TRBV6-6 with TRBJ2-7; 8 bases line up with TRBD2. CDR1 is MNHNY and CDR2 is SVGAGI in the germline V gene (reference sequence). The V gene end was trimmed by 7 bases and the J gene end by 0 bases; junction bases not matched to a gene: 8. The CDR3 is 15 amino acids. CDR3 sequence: CASKKRGTSSYEQYV. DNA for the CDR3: TGTGCCAGCAAAAAACGAGGGACTAGCTCCTACGAGCAGTACGTC.

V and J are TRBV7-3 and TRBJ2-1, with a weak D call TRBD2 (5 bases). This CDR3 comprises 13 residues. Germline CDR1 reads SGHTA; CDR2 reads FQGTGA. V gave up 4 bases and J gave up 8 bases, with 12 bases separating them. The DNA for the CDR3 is TGTGCCAGCAGCTCCTTTACGGGGTATGAGCAGTTCTTC. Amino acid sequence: CASSSFTGYEQFF.

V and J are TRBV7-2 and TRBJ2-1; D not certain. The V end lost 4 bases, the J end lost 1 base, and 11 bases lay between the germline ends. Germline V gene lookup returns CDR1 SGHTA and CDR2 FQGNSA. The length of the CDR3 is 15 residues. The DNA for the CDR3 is TGTGCCAGCAGCTCAACGACAAGTTCCTACAATGAGCAGTTCTTC. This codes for CASSSTTSSYNEQFF.

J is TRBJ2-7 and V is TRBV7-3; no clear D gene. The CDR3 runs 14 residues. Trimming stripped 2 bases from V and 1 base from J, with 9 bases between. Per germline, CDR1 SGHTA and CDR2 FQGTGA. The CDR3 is CASSLYLGSYEQYV. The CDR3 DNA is TGTGCCAGCAGCTTATATCTGGGGTCCTACGAGCAGTACGTC.

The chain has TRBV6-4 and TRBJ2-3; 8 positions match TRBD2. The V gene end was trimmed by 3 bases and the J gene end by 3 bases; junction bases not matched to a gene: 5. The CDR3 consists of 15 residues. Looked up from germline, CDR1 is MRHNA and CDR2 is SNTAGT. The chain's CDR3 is CASSEGGRLTDTQYF. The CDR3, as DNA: TGTGCCAGCAGTGAGGGCGGGAGGTTGACAGATACGCAGTATTTT.

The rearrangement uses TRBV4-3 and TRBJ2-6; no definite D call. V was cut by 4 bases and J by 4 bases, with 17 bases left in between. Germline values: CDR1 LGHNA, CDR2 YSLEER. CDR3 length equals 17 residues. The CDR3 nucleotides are TGCGCCAGCAGCCGCTCGACCGAGCACTCCGGGGCCAACGTCCTGACTTTC. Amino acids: CASSRSTEHSGANVLTF.

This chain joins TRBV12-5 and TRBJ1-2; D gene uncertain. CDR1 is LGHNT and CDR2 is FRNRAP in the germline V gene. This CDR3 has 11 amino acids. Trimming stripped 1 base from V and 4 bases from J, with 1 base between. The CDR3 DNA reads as TGTGCTAGTGGTTTGGCCTATGGCTACACCTTC. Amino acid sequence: CASGLAYGYTF.

CDR3 sequence: CASSLDSASTDTQYF. CDR3 bases: TGTGCCAGCAGCTTAGATAGCGCTAGCACAGATACGCAGTATTTT. The chain links TRBV11-3 to TRBJ2-3, with a weak D call TRBD2 (5 bases). Per the germline V gene, CDR1 is SGHNT and CDR2 is YENEEA. The length of the CDR3 is 15 residues. V was trimmed by 0 bases and J by 0 bases, leaving 7 bases between them.

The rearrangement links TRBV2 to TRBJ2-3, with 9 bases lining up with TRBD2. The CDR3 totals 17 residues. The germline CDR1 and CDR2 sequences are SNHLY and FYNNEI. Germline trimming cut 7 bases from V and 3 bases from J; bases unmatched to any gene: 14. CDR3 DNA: TGTGCCAGCATGGGAGCGGGAGGAACCCTCGGGACAGATACGCAGTATTTT. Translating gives CASMGAGGTLGTDTQYF. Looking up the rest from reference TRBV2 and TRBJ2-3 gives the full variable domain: EPEVTQTPSHQVTQMGQEVILRCVPISNHLYFYWYRQILGQKVEFLVSFYNNEISEKSEIFDDQFSVERPDGSNFTLKIRSTKLEDSAMYFCASMGAGGTLGTDTQYFGPGTRLTVL.

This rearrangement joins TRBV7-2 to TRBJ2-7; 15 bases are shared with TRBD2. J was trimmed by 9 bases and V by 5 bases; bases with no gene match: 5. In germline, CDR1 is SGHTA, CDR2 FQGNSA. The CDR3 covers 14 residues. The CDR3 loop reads CASSPGTSGGRQYF. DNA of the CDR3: TGTGCCAGCAGCCCCGGGACTAGCGGGGGGCGGCAGTACTTC. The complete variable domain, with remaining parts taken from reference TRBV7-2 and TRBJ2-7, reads GAGVSQSPSNKVTEKGKDVELRCDPISGHTALYWYRQSLGQGLEFLIYFQGNSAPDKSGLPSDRFSAERTGGSVSTLTIQRTQQEDSAVYLCASSPGTSGGRQYFGPGTRLTVT.

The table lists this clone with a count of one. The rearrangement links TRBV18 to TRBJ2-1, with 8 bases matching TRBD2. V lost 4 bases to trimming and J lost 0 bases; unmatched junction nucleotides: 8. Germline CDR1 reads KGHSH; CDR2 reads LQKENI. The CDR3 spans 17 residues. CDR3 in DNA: TGTGCCAGCTCACGGGCGGGGGGTCGTAGCTCCTACAATGAGCAGTTCTTC. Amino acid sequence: CASSRAGGRSSYNEQFF.

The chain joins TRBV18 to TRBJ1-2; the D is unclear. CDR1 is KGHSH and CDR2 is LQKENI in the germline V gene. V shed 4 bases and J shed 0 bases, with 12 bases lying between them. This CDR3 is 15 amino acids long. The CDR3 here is CASSRDEFPNYGYTF. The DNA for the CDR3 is TGTGCCAGCTCACGGGATGAGTTTCCTAACTATGGCTACACCTTC.

CDR3: CASSRDRGSSYEQYV. The CDR3 nucleotides are TGTGCCAGCAGCAGAGACAGGGGCAGCTCCTACGAGCAGTACGTC. V and J are TRBV5-4 and TRBJ2-7; 8 bases map to TRBD1. CDR3 length: 15 amino acids. The germline CDR1 and CDR2 sequences are SGHNT and YYREEE (reference sequence). V lost 4 bases and J lost 0; bases outside the gene matches: 6.

The CDR3, as DNA: TGTGCCAGCAGTTTCGACAGGACTAATCAGCCCCAGCATTTT. This sequence encodes CASSFDRTNQPQHF. The chain joins TRBV6-2 or TRBV6-3 to TRBJ1-5, with D maybe TRBD1 (6 bases). Germline V gives CDR1 MNHEY, CDR2 SVGEGT. This CDR3 has 14 residues. Trimming removed 4 bases at V and 4 bases at J, with 11 bases between.

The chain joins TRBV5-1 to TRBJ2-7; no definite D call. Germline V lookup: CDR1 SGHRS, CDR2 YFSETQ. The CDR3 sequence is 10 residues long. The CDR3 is CASSSYEQYV. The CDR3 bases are TGTGCCAGCAGTTCTTACGAGCAGTACGTC.

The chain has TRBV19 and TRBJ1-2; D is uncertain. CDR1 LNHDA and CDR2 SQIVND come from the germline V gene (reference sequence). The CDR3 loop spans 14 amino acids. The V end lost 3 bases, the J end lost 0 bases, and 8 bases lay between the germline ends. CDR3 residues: CASSMSYSNYGYTF. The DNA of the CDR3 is TGTGCCAGTAGTATGAGCTATTCTAACTATGGCTACACCTTC.

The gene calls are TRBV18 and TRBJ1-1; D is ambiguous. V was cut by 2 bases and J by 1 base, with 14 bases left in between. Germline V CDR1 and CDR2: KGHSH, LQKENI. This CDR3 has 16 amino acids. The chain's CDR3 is CASSPRSGSRNTEAFF. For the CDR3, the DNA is TGTGCCAGCTCACCAAGGAGTGGCAGCAGGAACACTGAAGCTTTCTTT.

The chain's CDR3 is CASSELAGASYEQYF. The DNA for the CDR3 is TGTGCCAGCAGTGAACTAGCGGGGGCCTCCTACGAGCAGTACTTC. This chain links TRBV6-1 with TRBJ2-7, with 10 bases identical to TRBD2. Germline V gene lookup returns CDR1 MNHNS and CDR2 SASEGT. V shed 2 bases, J shed 0 bases, and the junction held 1 base outside the gene matches. CDR3 size: 15 residues.

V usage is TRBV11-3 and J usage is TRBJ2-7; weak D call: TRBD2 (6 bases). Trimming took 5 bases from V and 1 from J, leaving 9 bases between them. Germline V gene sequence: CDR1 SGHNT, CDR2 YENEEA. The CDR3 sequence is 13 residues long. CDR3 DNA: TGTGCCAGCAGCCCTGGGGGGTCCTACGAGCAGTACGTC. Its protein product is CASSPGGSYEQYV.

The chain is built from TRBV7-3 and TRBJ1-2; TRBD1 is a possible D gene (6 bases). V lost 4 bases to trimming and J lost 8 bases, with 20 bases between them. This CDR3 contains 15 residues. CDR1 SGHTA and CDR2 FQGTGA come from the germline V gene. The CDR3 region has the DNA TGTGCCAGCAGCTCCACCGGGCTACAGGGAGGAGGCTACACCTTC. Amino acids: CASSSTGLQGGGYTF.

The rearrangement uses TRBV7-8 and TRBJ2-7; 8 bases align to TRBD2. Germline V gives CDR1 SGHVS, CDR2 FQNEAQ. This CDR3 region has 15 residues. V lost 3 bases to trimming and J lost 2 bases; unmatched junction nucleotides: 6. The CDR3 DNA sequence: TGTGCCAGCAGCTTCTTTAGCGGGAACGCCTACGAGCAGTACGTC. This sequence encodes CASSFFSGNAYEQYV.

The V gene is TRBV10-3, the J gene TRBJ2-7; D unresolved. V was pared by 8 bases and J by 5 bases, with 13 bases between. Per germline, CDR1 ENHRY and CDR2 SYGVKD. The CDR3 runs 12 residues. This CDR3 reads CAIGPSWNEQYV. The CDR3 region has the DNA TGTGCCATCGGGCCGTCCTGGAACGAGCAGTACGTC.

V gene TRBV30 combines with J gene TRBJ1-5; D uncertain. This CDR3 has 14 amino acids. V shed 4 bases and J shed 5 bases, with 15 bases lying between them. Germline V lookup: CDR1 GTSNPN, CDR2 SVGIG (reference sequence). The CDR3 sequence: CAWIPKGGDQPQHF. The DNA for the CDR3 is TGTGCCTGGATTCCGAAGGGTGGAGATCAGCCCCAGCATTTT. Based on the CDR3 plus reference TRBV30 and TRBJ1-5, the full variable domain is SQTIHQWPATLVQPVGSPLSLECTVEGTSNPNLYWYRQAAGRGLQLLFYSVGIGQISSEVPQNLSASRPQDRQFILSSKKLLLSDSGFYLCAWIPKGGDQPQHFGDGTRLSIL.